The present entry profiles one T cell receptor beta chain with its context. The target antigen is unknown. This entry belongs to a study of cytomegalovirus exposure and HLA in healthy donors. Findings and limits, study-wide: Reported findings show TCR beta sequences accurately forecast HLA-A and HLA-B alleles in most subjects.

Vbeta (60) and Jbeta (13) primers were used in the PCR. In the authors' methods: In a later analysis, roughly 11 million of 75 million to 90 million unique beta chains occurred in at least two donors. Generated by immunoSEQ multiplex PCR, the TCRdb table keeps only in-frame clones and is missing some. The V and J calls and clone size come from that table; D and trimming were worked out from the DNA. The sample records 140,000 to 150,000 clones, around 78% being singletons. The CDR3 runs 17 residues. V was cut by 0 bases and J by 2 bases, with 17 bases left in between. Per the germline V gene, CDR1 is LGHNA and CDR2 is YNFKEQ.

The TCR sequence derives from a woman aged 18-29 years in good health and CMV-seropositive. Sequencing was done on a sample of PBMCs. The J gene is TRBJ2-7, the V gene TRBV4-2; perhaps TRBD1 as D (6 bases). The CDR3 sequence: CASSQERTTGIPYEQYF. For the CDR3, the DNA is TGTGCCAGCAGCCAAGAAAGGACCACAGGGATACCCTACGAGCAGTACTTC.